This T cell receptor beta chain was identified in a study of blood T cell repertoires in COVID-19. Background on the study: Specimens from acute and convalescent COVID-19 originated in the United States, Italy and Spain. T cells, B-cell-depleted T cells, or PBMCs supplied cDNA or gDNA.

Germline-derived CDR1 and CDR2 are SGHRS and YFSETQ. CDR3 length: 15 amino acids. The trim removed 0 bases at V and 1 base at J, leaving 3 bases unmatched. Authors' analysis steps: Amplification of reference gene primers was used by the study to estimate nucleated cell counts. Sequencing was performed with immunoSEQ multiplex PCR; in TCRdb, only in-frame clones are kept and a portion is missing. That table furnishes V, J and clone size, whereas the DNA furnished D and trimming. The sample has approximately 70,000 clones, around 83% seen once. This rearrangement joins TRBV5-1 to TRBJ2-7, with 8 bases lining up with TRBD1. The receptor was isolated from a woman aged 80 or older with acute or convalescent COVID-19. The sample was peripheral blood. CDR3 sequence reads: CASSLVTGESYEQYF. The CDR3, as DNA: TGCGCCAGCAGCTTGGTGACAGGGGAATCCTACGAGCAGTACTTC.